The 13 T cell receptor beta chains in this list originate from one sample, sequenced in a study of control samples from healthy donors and cancer patients. The protocol was immunoSEQ multiplex PCR, while the TCRdb copy is restricted to in-frame clones and leaves out a portion. This table has 250,000 to 300,000 clones, around 80% appearing once. The specimen sequenced was PBMCs. These receptors all stem from an older woman with lung cancer.

This clone was seen a single time. The chain recombines TRBV28 with TRBJ2-7; 8 bases are shared with TRBD1. Germline CDR1 MDHEN, CDR2 SYDVKM. V lost 5 bases and J lost 4; bases outside the gene matches: 1. This CDR3 comprises 12 residues. Here the CDR3 reads CASSGQGYEQYF. In DNA, the CDR3 is TGTGCCAGCAGTGGACAGGGATACGAGCAGTACTTC.

As regards this clone: The sample has other DNA sequences that encode this CDR3 too. This chain links TRBV27 with TRBJ2-3; 7 nucleotides align to TRBD1. The CDR3 contains 14 residues. J gave up 4 bases and V 3 bases, and 4 bases lay outside the gene matches. Germline lookup yields CDR1 MNHEY and CDR2 SMNVEV (reference sequence). CDR3 sequence: CASSLGQGADTQYF. In nucleotides, the CDR3 is TGTGCCAGCAGTTTGGGTCAGGGGGCAGATACGCAGTATTTT.

The sample holds one count of this clone. This chain links TRBV6-1 with TRBJ1-6; TRBD1 matches at 7 bases. J was trimmed by 6 bases and V by 5 bases; bases with no gene match: 7. Germline V gene sequence: CDR1 MNHNS, CDR2 SASEGT. The CDR3 has 15 residues. CDR3 protein: CASSNVGQVNSPLHF. CDR3 bases: TGTGCCAGCAGTAACGTCGGACAGGTTAATTCACCCCTCCACTTT.

The genes are TRBV28 and TRBJ2-7; D not certain. The CDR3 runs to 15 residues. Germline V CDR1 and CDR2: MDHEN, SYDVKM. V was clipped by 5 bases and J by 1 base, with 15 bases between them. Written as DNA, the CDR3 is TGTGCCAGCAGTCCTCCGAGGCCCGCTTCCTACGAGCAGTACTTC. It is translated as CASSPPRPASYEQYF.

This clone has a handful of counts. Other DNA sequences in this sample translate to the same CDR3. In DNA form, the CDR3 reads TGTGCCAGCTCACCCGGGACAGGCAATCAGCCCCAGCATTTT. Amino acids: CASSPGTGNQPQHF. The V gene is TRBV18, the J gene TRBJ1-5; the match to TRBD1 covers 7 bases. The germline V gene has CDR1 KGHSH and CDR2 LQKENI. V gave up 3 bases and J gave up 2 bases; unmatched junction bases: 1. This CDR3 is built from 14 residues. Looking up the rest from reference TRBV18 and TRBJ1-5 gives the full variable domain: NAGVMQNPRHLVRRRGQEARLRCSPMKGHSHVYWYRQLPEEGLKFMVYLQKENIIDESGMPKERFSAEFPKEGPSILRIQQVVRGDSAAYFCASSPGTGNQPQHFGDGTRLSIL.

The rearrangement joins TRBV3-1 (or the pseudogene TRBV3-2) to TRBJ2-5; the match to TRBD2 covers 9 bases. The germline CDR1 and CDR2 sequences are LGHDT and YNNKEL (reference sequence). Trimming cost V 1 base and J 5 bases; bases outside gene matches: 5. CDR3 length equals 15 residues. The CDR3 DNA reads TGTGCCAGCAGCCAAGCTCGCACTAGCGGGGAGACCCAGTACTTC. Translation: CASSQARTSGETQYF.

The CDR3 nucleotides are TGTGCCACCAGTGATTCAGCTCCCGGGACGGACTATGGCTACACCTTC. It specifies CATSDSAPGTDYGYTF. The V and J genes are TRBV24-1 and TRBJ1-2; a weak D match, TRBD1 (5 bases). The germline CDR1 and CDR2 sequences are KGHDR and SFDVKD. V lost 2 bases and J 3 bases, leaving 15 bases between the germline ends. This CDR3 comprises 16 residues.

V is TRBV19 and J is TRBJ2-7; 10 nucleotides line up with TRBD1. Trimming took 5 bases from V and 4 from J; bases not matched to a gene: 5. CDR3 length: 14 amino acids. Germline loops: CDR1 LNHDA, CDR2 SQIVND (reference sequence). The CDR3 DNA reads TGTGCCAGTAGTCTCGGGACAGGGGAGTACGAGCAGTACTTC. This encodes CASSLGTGEYEQYF.

V is TRBV6-6 and J is TRBJ2-1; no definite D call. Trimming shortened V by 4 bases and J by 4 bases, and 11 bases separated the two germline ends. Germline assignment: CDR1 MNHNY and CDR2 SVGAGI (reference sequence). CDR3 size: 14 residues. The CDR3 DNA is TGTGCCAGCAGTTTCGTAGCAGAGTACAATGAGCAGTTCTTC. Protein product: CASSFVAEYNEQFF.

This clone was picked up a small number of times. The chain carries TRBV28 and TRBJ1-2; D remains unclear. Germline CDR1 is MDHEN and CDR2 is SYDVKM. Trimming took off 10 bases at V and 5 bases at J, with 11 bases between the two ends. The length of the CDR3 is 11 residues. CDR3 loop: CAIGREYGYTF. As DNA, the CDR3 is TGTGCCATCGGCCGGGAATATGGCTACACCTTC.

V usage is TRBV3-1 (or the pseudogene TRBV3-2) and J usage is TRBJ2-5; 13 bases are shared with TRBD2. This CDR3 region has 19 residues. The germline CDR1 and CDR2 sequences are LGHDT and YNNKEL (reference sequence). V lost 0 bases, J lost 3 bases, and 10 bases stayed unmatched. CDR3 coding DNA: TGTGCCAGCAGCCAAGAGAGGACTAGCGGGAGAGGCCCCAAAGAGACCCAGTACTTC. It is translated as CASSQERTSGRGPKETQYF.

The chain carries TRBV18 and TRBJ2-1; 11 bases are shared with TRBD2. V lost 6 bases to trimming and J lost 5 bases; unmatched junction nucleotides: 3. This CDR3 contains 14 residues. The V gene's germline CDR1 is KGHSH and CDR2 LQKENI. CDR3: CASSQLAGDNEQFF. CDR3 sequence (DNA): TGTGCCAGCTCCCAACTAGCGGGAGACAATGAGCAGTTCTTC.

The V and J genes are TRBV18 and TRBJ1-4; TRBD1 aligns across 7 bases. The CDR3 is 15 residues long. The V gene end was trimmed by 0 bases and the J gene end by 8 bases; junction bases not matched to a gene: 6. From germline, CDR1 is KGHSH and CDR2 LQKENI. CDR3 nucleotides: TGTGCCAGCTCACCACCGTCACAGGGGAGAGAAAAACTGTTTTTT. This sequence encodes CASSPPSQGREKLFF.